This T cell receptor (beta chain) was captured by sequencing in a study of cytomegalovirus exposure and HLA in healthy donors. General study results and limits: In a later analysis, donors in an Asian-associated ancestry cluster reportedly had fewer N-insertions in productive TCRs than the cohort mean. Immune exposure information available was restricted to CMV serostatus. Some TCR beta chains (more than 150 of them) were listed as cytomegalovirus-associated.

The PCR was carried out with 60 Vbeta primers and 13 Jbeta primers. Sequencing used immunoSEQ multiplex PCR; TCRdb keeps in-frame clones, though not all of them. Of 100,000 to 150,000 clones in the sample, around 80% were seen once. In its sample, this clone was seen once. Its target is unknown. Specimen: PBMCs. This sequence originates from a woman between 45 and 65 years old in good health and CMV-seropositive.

The CDR3 is CASSLMQGYTEAFF. DNA for the CDR3: TGTGCCAGCAGCTTAATGCAGGGATACACTGAAGCTTTCTTT. The chain uses TRBV13 and TRBJ1-1; maybe TRBD1 (5 bases). This CDR3 has 14 residues. Germline CDR1 PRHDT, CDR2 FYEKMQ (reference sequence). Between the trimmed V and J ends, which lost 2 bases and 3 bases, there was a span of 10 bases.